This record looks at one T cell receptor (beta chain) sequence and its context. The antigen is unknown. This record comes from a study of graft-versus-host responses after intestinal transplantation. Study information: Recipients had transplants, and these were multivisceral, liver-intestinal, or isolated intestinal. Every transplant recipient was induced with anti-thymocyte globulin, then maintained on tacrolimus and steroids for about 3 years.

Sequencing used immunoSEQ multiplex PCR; TCRdb keeps in-frame clones, though not all of them. The table records 95,000 to 150,000 clones, about 93% of them present only once. The V gene end was trimmed by 1 base and the J gene end by 9 bases; junction bases not matched to a gene: 5. The germline V gene encodes CDR1 GTSNPN and CDR2 SVGIG (reference sequence). This CDR3 is built from 13 residues. The study's findings and limits: Allograft clonal ratios (graft-versus-host to host-versus-graft) were high in patients who had graft-donor T cell macrochimerism. Present in recipient marrow, GvH clones included some that appeared first in ileum or blood.

This chain connects TRBV30 to TRBJ2-7; 11 bases map to TRBD2. This TCR derives from a human donor who received an intestinal transplant. The sample in question was unstimulated CD4+ T cells sorted from spleen or lymph node cells, obtained before intestinal transplant. The CDR3 DNA is TGTGCCTGGAGTGAACTAGCGGGGGCTTGGCAGTACTTC. It yields the protein CAWSELAGAWQYF.